The rows below give T cell receptor beta chains drawn from one sample of a study of response to subunit inactivated influenza vaccine. Each CDR3 protein gets one entry after TCRdb re-called the RT-PCR reads with MiXCR. The repertoire consists of about 650,000 distinct CDR3 sequences, with around 16% occurring once and the leading ten covering around a tenth. The sequencing used PBMCs from blood, collected 11 to 12 days after vaccination. These TCRs come from a man aged 50-59 years who received an inactivated influenza vaccine. CDR3s include the opening cysteine and the closing phenylalanine or tryptophan. The D gene is left open where the match is weak. A clone size is listed for some rows: how often the clone was seen (once, few, many), or a class if it is expanded.

abundance: NA; d_gene: NA; j_gene: TRBJ2-2; v_gene: TRBV10-3; CDR3nt: TGTGCCATCAGACTGACTAACACCGGGGAGCTGTTTTTT; CDR3aa: CAIRLTNTGELFF
abundance: few; d_gene: NA; j_gene: TRBJ1-1; v_gene: TRBV12-3/TRBV12-4; CDR3nt: TGTGCCAGCAGTTCCGGACAGCGTAGAGGGTTCACTGAAGCTTTCTTT; CDR3aa: CASSSGQRRGFTEAFF
abundance: few; d_gene: NA; j_gene: TRBJ1-2; v_gene: TRBV18; CDR3nt: TGTGCCAGCTCAGCCAGGACAGCGGAATACTATGGCTACACCTTC; CDR3aa: CASSARTAEYYGYTF
abundance: few; d_gene: NA; j_gene: TRBJ2-1; v_gene: TRBV3-1; CDR3nt: TGTGCCAGCAGCCAAAGCCAGCAGCAGTTCTTC; CDR3aa: CASSQSQQQFF
abundance: few; d_gene: NA; j_gene: TRBJ2-7; v_gene: TRBV5-1; CDR3nt: TGCGCCAGCACCCCCCCGCCCCCTGGGAACTACGAGCAGTACTTC; CDR3aa: CASTPPPPGNYEQYF
abundance: few; d_gene: TRBD2; j_gene: TRBJ2-1; v_gene: TRBV5-1; CDR3nt: TGCGCCAGCAGCCCGGGACTAGCGGGGGCGCGTGAGCAGTTCTTC; CDR3aa: CASSPGLAGAREQFF
abundance: few; d_gene: TRBD2; j_gene: TRBJ2-1; v_gene: TRBV12-3/TRBV12-4; CDR3nt: TGTGCCAGCAGTTTCTCCTTTGCGGGGGATAACAATGAGCAGTTCTTC; CDR3aa: CASSFSFAGDNNEQFF
abundance: NA; d_gene: NA; j_gene: TRBJ1-4; v_gene: TRBV4-3; CDR3nt: TGCGCCAGCAGCCAAGATTTAGGTACGAAGGAAAAACTGTTTTTT; CDR3aa: CASSQDLGTKEKLFF
abundance: NA; d_gene: TRBD2; j_gene: TRBJ2-5; v_gene: TRBV28; CDR3nt: TGTGCCAGCAGTTTGGGGACTAGCGAGACCCAGTACTTC; CDR3aa: CASSLGTSETQYF
abundance: NA; d_gene: NA; j_gene: TRBJ2-4; v_gene: TRBV18; CDR3nt: TGTGCCAGCTCACCAGGGGACGCCAAAAACATTCAGTACTTC; CDR3aa: CASSPGDAKNIQYF
abundance: many; d_gene: NA; j_gene: TRBJ2-2; v_gene: TRBV6-5; CDR3nt: TGTGCCAGCAGTTACGGGTATGGAAAGACCGGGGAGCTGTTTTTT; CDR3aa: CASSYGYGKTGELFF
abundance: NA; d_gene: TRBD1; j_gene: TRBJ1-3; v_gene: TRBV2; CDR3nt: TGTGCCAGCAGTGATGGCAGGGGGCAAACTGGAAACACCATATATTTT; CDR3aa: CASSDGRGQTGNTIYF
abundance: many; d_gene: NA; j_gene: TRBJ2-2; v_gene: TRBV20-1; CDR3nt: TGCAGTGCTAGAAAGGGGGGAACCGGGGAGCTGTTTTTT; CDR3aa: CSARKGGTGELFF
abundance: NA; d_gene: NA; j_gene: TRBJ2-1; v_gene: TRBV2; CDR3nt: TGTGCCAGCAGTGCTCGTCTCCTAGGGGGTCACAATGAGCAGTTCTTC; CDR3aa: CASSARLLGGHNEQFF
abundance: NA; d_gene: NA; j_gene: TRBJ1-5; v_gene: TRBV20-1; CDR3nt: TGCAGTGCTAGCTTACTGGGGGGCGACCAGCCCCAGCATTTT; CDR3aa: CSASLLGGDQPQHF
abundance: many; d_gene: TRBD2; j_gene: TRBJ2-7; v_gene: TRBV15; CDR3nt: TGTGCCACCAGCAGATCTGGGACTAGTGGGTACGAGCAGTACTTC; CDR3aa: CATSRSGTSGYEQYF
abundance: NA; d_gene: NA; j_gene: TRBJ2-7; v_gene: TRBV28; CDR3nt: TGTGCCAGCAGTTTAGCTGGGACGTACACCTACGAGCAGTACTTC; CDR3aa: CASSLAGTYTYEQYF
abundance: few; d_gene: TRBD2; j_gene: TRBJ2-3; v_gene: TRBV6-5; CDR3nt: TGTGCCAGCAGTTACTCAGACCGGGGTAGCGGGGCAGCAGATACGCAGTATTTT; CDR3aa: CASSYSDRGSGAADTQYF
abundance: NA; d_gene: NA; j_gene: TRBJ2-1; v_gene: TRBV20-1; CDR3nt: TGCAGTGCTAGAGCCCCGACGGTTCAGATCCACGAGCAGTTCTTC; CDR3aa: CSARAPTVQIHEQFF
abundance: NA; d_gene: TRBD1; j_gene: TRBJ2-7; v_gene: TRBV5-1; CDR3nt: TGCGCCAGCAGCTTGGGCGGGACAGGGATCTACGAGCAGTACTTC; CDR3aa: CASSLGGTGIYEQYF
abundance: many; d_gene: TRBD1; j_gene: TRBJ2-1; v_gene: TRBV10-3; CDR3nt: TGTGCCATCAGCCCGGGACAGCACTACAATGAGCAGTTCTTC; CDR3aa: CAISPGQHYNEQFF
abundance: NA; d_gene: NA; j_gene: TRBJ2-1; v_gene: TRBV4-2; CDR3nt: TGTGCCAGCAGCCAAGATCATCAGGGGCCTTTCAATGAGCAGTTCTTC; CDR3aa: CASSQDHQGPFNEQFF
abundance: NA; d_gene: NA; j_gene: TRBJ2-3; v_gene: TRBV29-1; CDR3nt: TGCAGCGTTGGAGTGGTAGATACGCAGTATTTT; CDR3aa: CSVGVVDTQYF
abundance: NA; d_gene: TRBD1; j_gene: TRBJ2-3; v_gene: TRBV6-2/TRBV6-3; CDR3nt: TGTGCCAGCAGTTCGGACAGGGAATTCACAGATACGCAGTATTTT; CDR3aa: CASSSDREFTDTQYF
abundance: few; d_gene: NA; j_gene: TRBJ2-3; v_gene: TRBV20-1; CDR3nt: TGCAGTGCTCCAGGGGGGAGCACAGATACGCAGTATTTT; CDR3aa: CSAPGGSTDTQYF
abundance: many; d_gene: NA; j_gene: TRBJ2-7; v_gene: TRBV29-1; CDR3nt: TGCAGCGTTGCCGGGGGCAAGGGAATCTACGAGCAGTACTTC; CDR3aa: CSVAGGKGIYEQYF
abundance: NA; d_gene: TRBD1; j_gene: TRBJ1-1; v_gene: TRBV2; CDR3nt: TGTGCCAGCAAACCCCCCTGGGACAGAAACCCTGAAGCTTTCTTT; CDR3aa: CASKPPWDRNPEAFF
abundance: NA; d_gene: NA; j_gene: TRBJ2-7; v_gene: TRBV7-9; CDR3nt: TGTGCCAGCAGCTTGATCCGGGACCGAACCTACGAGCAGTACTTC; CDR3aa: CASSLIRDRTYEQYF
abundance: NA; d_gene: NA; j_gene: TRBJ1-5; v_gene: TRBV30; CDR3nt: TGTGCCTGGAGTGTAGGTAGGGGCAATCAGCCCCAGCATTTT; CDR3aa: CAWSVGRGNQPQHF
abundance: NA; d_gene: NA; j_gene: TRBJ2-3; v_gene: TRBV6-1; CDR3nt: TGTGCCAGCAGCGGGACCTCCGACAGTTCTGGTACGCAGTATTTT; CDR3aa: CASSGTSDSSGTQYF
abundance: NA; d_gene: TRBD2; j_gene: TRBJ2-2; v_gene: TRBV6-2/TRBV6-3; CDR3nt: TGTGCCAGCAGTCTTAGCGGGGGCGGCACCGGGGAGCTGTTGTTT; CDR3aa: CASSLSGGGTGELLF
abundance: NA; d_gene: NA; j_gene: TRBJ1-3; v_gene: TRBV6-6; CDR3nt: TGTGCCAGCAGCTATAGACAGGCCATATATTTT; CDR3aa: CASSYRQAIYF
abundance: few; d_gene: NA; j_gene: TRBJ1-1; v_gene: TRBV29-1; CDR3nt: TGCAGCGTTGTGGTCATCACTGAAGCTTTCTTT; CDR3aa: CSVVVITEAFF
abundance: NA; d_gene: NA; j_gene: TRBJ1-6; v_gene: TRBV4-1; CDR3nt: TGCGCCAGCAGCCAGACTATACCGGGACTCCGGAGCTCCTATAATTCACCCCTCCACTTT; CDR3aa: CASSQTIPGLRSSYNSPLHF
abundance: NA; d_gene: TRBD2; j_gene: TRBJ2-4; v_gene: TRBV4-3; CDR3nt: TGCGCCAGCAGCCAAACACTAGCGGGGGCCGGACGAGGTGGGAACATTCAGTACTTC; CDR3aa: CASSQTLAGAGRGGNIQYF